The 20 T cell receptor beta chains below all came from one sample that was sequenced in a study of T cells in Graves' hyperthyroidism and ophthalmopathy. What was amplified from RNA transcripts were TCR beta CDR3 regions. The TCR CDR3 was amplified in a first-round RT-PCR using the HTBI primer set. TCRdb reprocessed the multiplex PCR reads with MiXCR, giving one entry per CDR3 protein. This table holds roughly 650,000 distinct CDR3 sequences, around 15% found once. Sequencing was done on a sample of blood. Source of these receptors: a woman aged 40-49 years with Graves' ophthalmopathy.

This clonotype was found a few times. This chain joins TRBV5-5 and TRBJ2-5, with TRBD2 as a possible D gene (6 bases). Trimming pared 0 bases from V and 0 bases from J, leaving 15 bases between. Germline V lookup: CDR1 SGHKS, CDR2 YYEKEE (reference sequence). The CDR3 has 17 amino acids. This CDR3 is CASSLGPGVGDQETQYF. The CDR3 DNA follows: TGTGCCAGCAGCTTGGGGCCGGGAGTGGGGGACCAAGAGACCCAGTACTTC.

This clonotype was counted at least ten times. The chain's CDR3 is CASSLRGAGAETQYF. For the CDR3, the DNA is TGTGCCAGCAGCCTCCGGGGGGCGGGTGCAGAGACCCAGTACTTC. The rearrangement joins TRBV3-1 to TRBJ2-5; D possibly corresponds to TRBD2 (7 bases). V was cut by 4 bases and J by 4 bases, with 16 bases left in between. This CDR3 has 15 residues. CDR1 and CDR2 (germline): LGHDT, YNNKEL (reference sequence).

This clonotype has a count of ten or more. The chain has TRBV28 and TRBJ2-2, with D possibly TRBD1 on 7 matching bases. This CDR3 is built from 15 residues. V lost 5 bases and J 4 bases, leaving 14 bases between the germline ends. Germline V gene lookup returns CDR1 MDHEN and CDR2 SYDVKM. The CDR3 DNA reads TGTGCCAGCAGTCTAGGGACAGCGGGCACCGGGGAGCTGTTTTTT. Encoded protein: CASSLGTAGTGELFF.

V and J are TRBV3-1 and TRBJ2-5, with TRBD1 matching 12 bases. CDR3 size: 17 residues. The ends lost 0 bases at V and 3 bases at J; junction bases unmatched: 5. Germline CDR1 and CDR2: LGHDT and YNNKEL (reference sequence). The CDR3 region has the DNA TGTGCCAGCAGCCAAGATCTGGGGACAGGGGGCGAAGAGACCCAGTACTTC. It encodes CASSQDLGTGGEETQYF.

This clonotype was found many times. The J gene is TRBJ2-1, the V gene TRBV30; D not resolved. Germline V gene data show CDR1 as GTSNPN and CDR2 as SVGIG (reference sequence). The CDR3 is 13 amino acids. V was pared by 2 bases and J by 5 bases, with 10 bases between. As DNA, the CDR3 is TGTGCCTGGAGTTATAACAACAACAATGAGCAGTTCTTC. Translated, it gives CAWSYNNNNEQFF.

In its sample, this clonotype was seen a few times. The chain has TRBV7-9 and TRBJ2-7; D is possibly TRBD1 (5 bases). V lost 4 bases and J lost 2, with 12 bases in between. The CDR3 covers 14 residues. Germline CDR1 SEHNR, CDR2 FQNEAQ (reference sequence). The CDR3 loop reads CASSYQGATYEQYF. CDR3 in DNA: TGTGCCAGCAGCTATCAAGGGGCGACCTACGAGCAGTACTTC.

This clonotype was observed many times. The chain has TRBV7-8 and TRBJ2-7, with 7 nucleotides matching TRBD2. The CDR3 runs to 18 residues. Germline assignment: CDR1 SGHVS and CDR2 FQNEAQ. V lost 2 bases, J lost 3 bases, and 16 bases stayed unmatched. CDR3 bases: TGTGCCAGCAGCTTACCGATCTGGGAGGGTCGGGAGCACTACGAGCAGTACTTC. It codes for CASSLPIWEGREHYEQYF.

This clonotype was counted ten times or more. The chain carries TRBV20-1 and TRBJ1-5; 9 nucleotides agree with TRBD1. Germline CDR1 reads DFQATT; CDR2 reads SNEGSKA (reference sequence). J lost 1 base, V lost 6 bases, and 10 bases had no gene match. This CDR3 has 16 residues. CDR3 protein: CSAQQQGARSNQPQHF. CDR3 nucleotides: TGCAGTGCGCAACAACAGGGGGCGAGGAGCAATCAGCCCCAGCATTTT.

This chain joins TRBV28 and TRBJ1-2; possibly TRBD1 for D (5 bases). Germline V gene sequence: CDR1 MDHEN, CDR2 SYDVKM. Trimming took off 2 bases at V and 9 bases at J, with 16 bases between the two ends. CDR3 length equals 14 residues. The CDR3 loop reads CASSLIQGEGSYTF. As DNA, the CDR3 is TGTGCCAGCAGTTTAATTCAAGGGGAGGGAAGCTACACCTTC.

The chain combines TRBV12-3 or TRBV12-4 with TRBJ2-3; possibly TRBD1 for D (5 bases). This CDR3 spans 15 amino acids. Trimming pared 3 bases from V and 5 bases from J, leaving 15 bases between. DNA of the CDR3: TGTGCCAGCAGTTTGGGCCAAAAACAGGTAGATACGCAGTATTTT. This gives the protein CASSLGQKQVDTQYF.

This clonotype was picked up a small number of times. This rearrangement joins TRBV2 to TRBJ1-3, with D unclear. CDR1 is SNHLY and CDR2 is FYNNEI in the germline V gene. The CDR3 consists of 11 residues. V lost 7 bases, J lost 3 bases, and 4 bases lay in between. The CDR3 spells CASTGGNTIYF. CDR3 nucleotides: TGTGCCAGCACGGGTGGAAACACCATATATTTT.

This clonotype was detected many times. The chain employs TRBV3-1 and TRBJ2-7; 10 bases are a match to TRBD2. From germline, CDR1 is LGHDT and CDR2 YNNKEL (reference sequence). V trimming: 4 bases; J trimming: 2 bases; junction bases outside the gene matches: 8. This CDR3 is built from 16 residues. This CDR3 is CASSRLAGVVTYEQYF. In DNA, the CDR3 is TGTGCCAGCAGCCGGCTAGCGGGAGTTGTTACCTACGAGCAGTACTTC.

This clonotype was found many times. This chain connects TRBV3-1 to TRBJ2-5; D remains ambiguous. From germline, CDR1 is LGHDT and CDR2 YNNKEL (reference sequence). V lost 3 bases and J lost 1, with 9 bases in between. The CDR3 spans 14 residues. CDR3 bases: TGTGCCAGCAGCCAGGTGGTCGGCCAAGAGACCCAGTACTTC. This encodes CASSQVVGQETQYF.

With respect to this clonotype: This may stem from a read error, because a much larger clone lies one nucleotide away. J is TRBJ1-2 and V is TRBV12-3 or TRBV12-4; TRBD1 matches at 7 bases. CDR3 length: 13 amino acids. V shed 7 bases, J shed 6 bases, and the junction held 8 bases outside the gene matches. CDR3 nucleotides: TGTGCCAGCAACGACCGGGACAGCCATGGCTACACCTTC. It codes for CASNDRDSHGYTF.

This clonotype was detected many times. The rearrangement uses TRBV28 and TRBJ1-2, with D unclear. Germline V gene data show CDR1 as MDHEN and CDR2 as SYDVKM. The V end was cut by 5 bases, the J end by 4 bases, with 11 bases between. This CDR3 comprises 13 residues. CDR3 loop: CASSPQWAYGYTF. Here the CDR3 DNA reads TGTGCCAGCAGTCCACAGTGGGCCTATGGCTACACCTTC.

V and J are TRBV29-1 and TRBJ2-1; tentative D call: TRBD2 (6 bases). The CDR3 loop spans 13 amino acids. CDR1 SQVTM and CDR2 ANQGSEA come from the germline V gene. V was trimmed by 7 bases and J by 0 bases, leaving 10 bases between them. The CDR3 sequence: CSADGSSYNEQFF. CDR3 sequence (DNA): TGCAGCGCTGACGGGAGCTCCTACAATGAGCAGTTCTTC.

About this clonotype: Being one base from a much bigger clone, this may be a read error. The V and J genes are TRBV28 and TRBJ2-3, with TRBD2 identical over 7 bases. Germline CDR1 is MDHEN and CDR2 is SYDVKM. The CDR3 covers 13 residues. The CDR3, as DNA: TGTGCCAGCACACGACTAGCAACAGATACGCGGTATTTT. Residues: CASTRLATDTRYF.

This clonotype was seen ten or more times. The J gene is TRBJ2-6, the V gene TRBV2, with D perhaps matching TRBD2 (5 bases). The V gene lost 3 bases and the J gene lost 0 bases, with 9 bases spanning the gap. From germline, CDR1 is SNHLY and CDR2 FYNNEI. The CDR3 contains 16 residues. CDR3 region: CASSEVSVSGANVLTF. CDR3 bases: TGTGCCAGCAGTGAGGTTAGCGTCTCTGGGGCCAACGTCCTGACTTTC.

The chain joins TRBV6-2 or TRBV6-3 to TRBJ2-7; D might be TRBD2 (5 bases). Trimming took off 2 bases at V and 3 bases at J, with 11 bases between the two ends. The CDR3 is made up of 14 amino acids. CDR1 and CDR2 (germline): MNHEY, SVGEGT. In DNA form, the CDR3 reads TGTGCCAGCAGTTACCGGGGTTCCTACTACGAGCAGTACTTC. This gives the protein CASSYRGSYYEQYF.

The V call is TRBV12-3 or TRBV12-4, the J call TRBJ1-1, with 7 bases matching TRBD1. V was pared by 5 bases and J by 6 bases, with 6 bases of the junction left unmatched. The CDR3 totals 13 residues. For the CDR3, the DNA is TGTGCCAGCAGTAGCGACAGGGCTGCTGAAGCTTTCTTT. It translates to CASSSDRAAEAFF.